In this sample, the clone carrying this TCR beta chain turned up many times. The antigen is undetermined. The ends were cut back, 1 base at V and 1 base at J, with 9 bases in the middle. This CDR3 region has 15 residues. Germline CDR1 reads SEHNR; CDR2 reads FQNEAQ (reference sequence). These data come from a study of T cells in Graves' hyperthyroidism and ophthalmopathy. RNA transcripts provided the source from which TCR beta CDR3 regions were amplified. The study used the HTBI primer set for a first-round RT-PCR of the TCR CDR3. Each CDR3 protein gets one entry after TCRdb re-called the multiplex PCR reads with MiXCR. The sample shows 350,000 to 500,000 distinct CDR3 sequences, roughly 13% of them seen only once. With a duration under 2 months, the hyperthyroidism was newly diagnosed in patients aged 18 to 65. The study left out patients who had uncontrolled infection, other autoimmune disease, pregnancy or lactation.

Overall study findings and caveats: Using 13 V-J features, a model discriminated ophthalmopathy from stable hyperthyroidism.

This chain joins TRBV7-9 and TRBJ2-3, with a possible D match to TRBD1 (6 bases). The sequence came from a woman younger than 30 with Graves' hyperthyroidism. The sequenced sample was blood. The CDR3 spells CASSLETGGTDTQYF. CDR3 DNA: TGTGCCAGCAGCTTAGAGACAGGAGGCACAGATACGCAGTATTTT.